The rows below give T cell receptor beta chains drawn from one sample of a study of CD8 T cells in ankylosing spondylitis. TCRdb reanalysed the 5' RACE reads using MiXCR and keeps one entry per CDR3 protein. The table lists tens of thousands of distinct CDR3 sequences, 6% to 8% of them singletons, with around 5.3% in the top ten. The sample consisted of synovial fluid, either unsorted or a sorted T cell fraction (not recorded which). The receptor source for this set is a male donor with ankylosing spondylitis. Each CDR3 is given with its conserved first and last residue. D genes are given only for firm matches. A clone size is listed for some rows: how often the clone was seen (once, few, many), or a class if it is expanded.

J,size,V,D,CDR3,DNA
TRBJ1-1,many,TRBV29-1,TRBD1,CSARDDRVAEAFF,TGCAGCGCTAGAGATGACAGGGTGGCTGAAGCTTTCTTT
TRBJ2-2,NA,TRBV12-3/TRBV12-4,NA,CASSPREAGELFF,TGTGCCAGCAGCCCCAGGGAAGCCGGGGAGCTGTTTTTT
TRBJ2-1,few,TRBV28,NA,CASSSSSVGYNEQFF,TGTGCCAGCAGTTCATCCTCCGTGGGGTACAATGAGCAGTTCTTC
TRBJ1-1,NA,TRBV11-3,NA,CASSKRTGGNTEAFF,TGTGCCAGCAGCAAGAGGACGGGGGGCAACACTGAAGCTTTCTTT
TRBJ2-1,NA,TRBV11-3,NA,CASSPDQAQFF,TGTGCCAGCAGCCCTGACCAGGCCCAGTTCTTC
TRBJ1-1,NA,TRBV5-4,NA,CASSLRPDYTEAFF,TGTGCCAGCAGCTTGAGGCCGGACTACACTGAAGCTTTCTTT
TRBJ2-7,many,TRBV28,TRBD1,CASSPPRQGAFGEQYF,TGTGCCAGCAGTCCTCCAAGACAGGGGGCCTTTGGGGAGCAGTACTTC
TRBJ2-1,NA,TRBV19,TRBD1,CASSMTGQGHEQFF,TGTGCCAGTAGTATGACGGGACAGGGGCATGAGCAGTTCTTC
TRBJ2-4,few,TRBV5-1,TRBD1,CASSSLPAGGQNIQYF,TGCGCCAGCAGCTCCCTCCCGGCAGGGGGCCAAAACATTCAGTACTTC
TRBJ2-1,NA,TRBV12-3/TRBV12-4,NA,CASSFLSTGEQFF,TGTGCCAGCAGTTTTTTGTCCACCGGGGAGCAGTTCTTC
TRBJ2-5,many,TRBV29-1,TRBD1,CSVERTGPETQYF,TGCAGCGTTGAAAGGACAGGGCCGGAGACCCAGTACTTC
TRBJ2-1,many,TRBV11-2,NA,CASSHRDFSSYNEQFF,TGTGCCAGCAGCCATAGGGACTTCAGCTCCTACAATGAGCAGTTCTTC
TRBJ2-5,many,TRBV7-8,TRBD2,CSGTSGPQETQYF,TGCTCCGGGACTAGCGGGCCCCAAGAGACCCAGTACTTC
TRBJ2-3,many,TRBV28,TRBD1,CASLGQVLDTQYF,TGTGCCAGCCTCGGACAGGTTCTAGATACGCAGTATTTT
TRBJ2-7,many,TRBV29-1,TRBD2,CSGRLAGVYEQYF,TGCAGCGGGAGACTAGCGGGAGTCTACGAGCAGTACTTC
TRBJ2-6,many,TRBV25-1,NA,CASSRPGANVLTF,TGTGCCAGCAGTAGGCCTGGGGCCAACGTCCTGACTTTC
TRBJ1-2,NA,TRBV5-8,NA,CASRPRGDYGYTF,TGTGCCAGCAGGCCCAGGGGCGACTATGGCTACACCTTC
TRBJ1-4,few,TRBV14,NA,CASSQVDGYGEKLFF,TGTGCCAGCAGCCAAGTGGATGGGTATGGTGAAAAACTGTTTTTT
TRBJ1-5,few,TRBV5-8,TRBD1,CASSFGGTGQPQHF,TGTGCCAGCAGCTTTGGGGGGACAGGTCAGCCCCAGCATTTT
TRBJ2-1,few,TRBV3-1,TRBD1,CASSPGTGPGSARTEQFF,TGTGCCAGCAGCCCAGGGACAGGGCCCGGGAGCGCTCGAACTGAGCAGTTCTTC
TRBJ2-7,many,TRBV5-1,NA,CASSSRLVSFYEQYF,TGCGCCAGCAGCTCGAGACTAGTAAGTTTCTACGAGCAGTACTTC
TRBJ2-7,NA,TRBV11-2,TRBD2,CASSRNPGLASEQYF,TGTGCCAGCAGCCGCAACCCGGGACTAGCTTCCGAGCAGTACTTC
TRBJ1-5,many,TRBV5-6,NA,CASSPVGEDQPQHF,TGTGCCAGCAGCCCCGTGGGAGAGGATCAGCCCCAGCATTTT
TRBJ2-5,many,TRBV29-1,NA,CSAPWGDGVETQYF,TGCAGCGCCCCGTGGGGGGACGGGGTTGAGACCCAGTACTTC
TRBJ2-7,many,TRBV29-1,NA,CSVLERVSYEQYF,TGCAGCGTCCTGGAGAGGGTGTCCTACGAGCAGTACTTC
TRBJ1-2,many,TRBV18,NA,CASSPTGTGYTF,TGTGCCAGCTCACCAACAGGTACCGGCTACACCTTC
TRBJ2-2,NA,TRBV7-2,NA,CASRPGKVTGELFF,TGTGCCAGCAGGCCGGGGAAGGTCACCGGGGAGCTGTTTTTT
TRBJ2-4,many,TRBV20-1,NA,CSASGRLIQYF,TGCAGTGCTAGCGGCAGACTTATTCAGTACTTC
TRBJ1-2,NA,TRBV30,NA,CAWITGTAPTRGYTF,TGTGCCTGGATTACCGGGACGGCACCTACACGAGGCTACACCTTC
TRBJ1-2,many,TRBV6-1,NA,CASGKFSGIGYTF,TGTGCCAGCGGCAAATTCTCAGGGATTGGCTACACCTTC
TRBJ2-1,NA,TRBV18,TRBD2,CASSPLVGRKAYNEQFF,TGTGCCAGCTCACCACTGGTCGGGAGGAAAGCTTACAATGAGCAGTTCTTC
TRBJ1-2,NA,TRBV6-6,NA,CASTSRNYGYTF,TGTGCCAGCACCTCTCGGAACTATGGCTACACCTTC
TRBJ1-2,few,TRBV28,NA,CASREALGYGYTF,TGTGCCAGCAGGGAGGCTTTAGGCTATGGCTACACCTTC
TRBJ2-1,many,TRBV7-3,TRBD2,CASSLLAGPPYEQFF,TGTGCCAGCAGCTTACTAGCGGGTCCGCCATATGAGCAGTTCTTC
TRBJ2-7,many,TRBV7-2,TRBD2,CASSFIAGTYEQYF,TGTGCCAGCAGCTTCATAGCGGGCACGTACGAGCAGTACTTC
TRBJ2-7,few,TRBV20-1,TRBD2,CSAPAGAYEQYF,TGCAGTGCCCCGGCGGGGGCCTACGAGCAGTACTTC
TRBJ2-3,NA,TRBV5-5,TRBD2,CASSLGWAGGPLDTQYF,TGTGCCAGCAGCTTGGGATGGGCGGGAGGACCTCTAGATACGCAGTATTTT
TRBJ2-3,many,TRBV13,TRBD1,CASSPGTGVGDTQYF,TGTGCCAGCAGCCCCGGGACAGGGGTTGGAGATACGCAGTATTTT
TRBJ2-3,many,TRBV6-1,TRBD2,CASSLTPGLAGGLSDTQYF,TGTGCCAGCAGCCTAACCCCGGGACTAGCGGGGGGTTTGTCAGATACGCAGTATTTT
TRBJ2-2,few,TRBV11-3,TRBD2,CASSPGTSGSGTGELFF,TGTGCCAGCAGCCCCGGGACTAGCGGGAGTGGAACCGGGGAGCTGTTTTTT
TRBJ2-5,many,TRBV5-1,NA,CASSYWDFQETQYF,TGCGCCAGCAGCTATTGGGACTTCCAAGAGACCCAGTACTTC
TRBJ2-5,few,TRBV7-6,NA,CASSLSFPSRQAVYQETQYF,TGTGCCAGCAGCTTAAGTTTCCCCTCAAGGCAGGCGGTGTACCAAGAGACCCAGTACTTC
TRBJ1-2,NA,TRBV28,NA,CASSSPARVNYGYTF,TGTGCCAGCAGTTCCCCGGCAAGGGTAAACTATGGCTACACCTTC
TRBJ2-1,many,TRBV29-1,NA,CSVEEGAGNEQFF,TGCAGCGTCGAAGAAGGAGCGGGTAATGAGCAGTTCTTC
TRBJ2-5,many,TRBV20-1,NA,CSARPDVETQYF,TGCAGTGCGCGTCCGGACGTTGAGACCCAGTACTTC
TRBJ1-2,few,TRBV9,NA,CASSVVGQNYGYTF,TGTGCCAGCAGCGTAGTGGGCCAGAACTATGGCTACACCTTC
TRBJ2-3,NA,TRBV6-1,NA,CAGQLKVQGTDTQYF,TGTGCCGGCCAGTTGAAGGTTCAAGGCACAGATACGCAGTATTTT
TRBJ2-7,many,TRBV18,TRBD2,CASSTSTVAGYSYEQYF,TGTGCCAGCTCCACAAGTACGGTAGCGGGGTACTCCTACGAGCAGTACTTC
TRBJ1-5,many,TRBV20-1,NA,CSASPPGRFQPQHF,TGCAGTGCTTCTCCGCCAGGGCGATTTCAGCCCCAGCATTTT
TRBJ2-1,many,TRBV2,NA,CASSPGSHNEQFF,TGTGCCAGCAGCCCGGGCTCCCACAATGAGCAGTTCTTC
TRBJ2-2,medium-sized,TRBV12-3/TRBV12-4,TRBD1,CASRPQGRTGELFF,TGTGCCAGCAGACCACAGGGGCGCACCGGGGAGCTGTTTTTT
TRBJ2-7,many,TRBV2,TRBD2,CASSERTSSYEQYF,TGTGCCAGCAGTGAAAGGACTAGCTCCTACGAGCAGTACTTC
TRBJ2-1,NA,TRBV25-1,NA,CASSAFNSYNEQFF,TGTGCCAGCAGTGCTTTTAACTCCTACAATGAGCAGTTCTTC
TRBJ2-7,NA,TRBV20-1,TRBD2,CSALAGGRSYEQYF,TGCAGTGCTCTAGCGGGAGGCCGCTCCTACGAGCAGTACTTC
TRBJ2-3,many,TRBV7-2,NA,CASSLGRADTQYF,TGTGCCAGCAGCTTAGGTCGGGCAGATACGCAGTATTTT